These 21 T cell receptor beta chains share one sample of origin, sequenced in a study of blood T cell repertoires in COVID-19. Measured with immunoSEQ multiplex PCR; TCRdb has only the in-frame clones, and not every one. The sample yields about 69,000 clones, over 75% seen once. Sequencing was done on a sample of peripheral blood. The receptor source for this set is an older man with acute or convalescent COVID-19.

The chain combines TRBV5-1 with TRBJ1-1, with a weak D call TRBD1 (5 bases). Germline loops: CDR1 SGHRS, CDR2 YFSETQ. The CDR3 is 16 amino acids. V gave up 0 bases and J gave up 1 base, with 13 bases separating them. The chain's CDR3 is CASSLVGGGKNTEAFF. The CDR3 DNA is TGCGCCAGCAGCTTGGTCGGGGGAGGGAAGAACACTGAAGCTTTCTTT.

The chain links TRBV3-1 (or the pseudogene TRBV3-2) to TRBJ2-2, with a weak D call TRBD2 (6 bases). The CDR3 loop spans 19 amino acids. V was cut by 3 bases and J by 5 bases, with 25 bases left in between. The germline V gene encodes CDR1 LGHDT and CDR2 YNNKEL (reference sequence). Here the CDR3 reads CASSQPPGLLSLRTGELFF. CDR3 sequence (DNA): TGTGCCAGCAGCCAGCCTCCGGGACTCCTAAGTCTCCGAACCGGGGAGCTGTTTTTT.

The chain couples TRBV2 to TRBJ2-3; D may be TRBD2 (5 bases). Trimming shortened V by 5 bases and J by 5 bases, and 14 bases separated the two germline ends. The CDR3 contains 14 residues. Germline CDR1 and CDR2: SNHLY and FYNNEI. As DNA, the CDR3 is TGTGCCAGCAGTTTACAAGGCCGGGGAGATACGCAGTATTTT. As protein: CASSLQGRGDTQYF.

The chain employs TRBV6-1 and TRBJ1-3, with D unresolved. Trimming took off 3 bases at V and 4 bases at J, with 13 bases between the two ends. Germline V gene sequence: CDR1 MNHNS, CDR2 SASEGT. The length of the CDR3 is 15 residues. The CDR3 DNA sequence: TGTGCCAGCAGTGAGACTCTATTTGGGGGAAACACCATATATTTT. Amino acid sequence: CASSETLFGGNTIYF.

The CDR3: CASSGREGENQPQHF. CDR3 in DNA: TGCGCCAGCTCTGGCAGGGAGGGGGAAAATCAGCCCCAGCATTTT. The chain has TRBV10-1 and TRBJ1-5; possibly TRBD1 for D (6 bases). This CDR3 is built from 15 residues. V dropped 8 bases and J dropped 4 bases, with 18 bases sitting between them. Germline V CDR1 and CDR2: WNHNN, SYGVQD (reference sequence).

The genes are TRBV5-4 and TRBJ2-5; 10 bases agree with TRBD2. Trimming took 3 bases from V and 5 from J; bases not matched to a gene: 7. This CDR3 spans 15 amino acids. The germline CDR1 and CDR2 sequences are SGHNT and YYREEE (reference sequence). The DNA of the CDR3 is TGTGCCAGCAGCTCCAGCGGGAGGGATCTGGAGACCCAGTACTTC. Translation gives CASSSSGRDLETQYF.

The rearrangement links TRBV27 to TRBJ2-1; TRBD2 agrees at 13 bases. Germline CDR1 is MNHEY and CDR2 is SMNVEV (reference sequence). CDR3 size: 14 residues. The J segment lost 9 bases and the V segment lost 3 bases, leaving 2 bases of the junction unmatched. Here the CDR3 DNA reads TGTGCCAGCAGTTTGGGGACTAGCGGGACTGAGCAGTTCTTC. It yields the protein CASSLGTSGTEQFF.

This clone was found a few times. The rearrangement links TRBV5-4 to TRBJ1-2, with D hard to call. In germline, CDR1 is SGHNT, CDR2 YYREEE (reference sequence). The CDR3 sequence is 12 residues long. The V end was cut by 0 bases, the J end by 8 bases, with 8 bases between. The CDR3 spells CASSLDSTGYTF. CDR3 in DNA: TGTGCCAGCAGCTTGGACAGCACCGGCTACACCTTC. The full variable domain, completed using reference TRBV5-4 and TRBJ1-2, is ETGVTQSPTHLIKTRGQQVTLRCSSQSGHNTVSWYQQALGQGPQFIFQYYREEENGRGNFPPRFSGLQFPNYSSELNVNALELDDSALYLCASSLDSTGYTFGSGTRLTVV.

This sequence joins TRBV24-1 and TRBJ2-1; D is ambiguous. This CDR3 comprises 16 residues. Trimming shortened V by 0 bases and J by 3 bases, and 11 bases separated the two germline ends. Germline CDR1 and CDR2: KGHDR and SFDVKD. The DNA for the CDR3 is TGTGCCACCAGTGATTTGAGGCCAGGTCACTACAATGAGCAGTTCTTC. Translation gives CATSDLRPGHYNEQFF.

The chain employs TRBV5-1 and TRBJ1-5; 9 bases map to TRBD1. CDR3 size: 16 residues. V dropped 0 bases and J dropped 4; count of bases not matched to a gene: 5. In germline, CDR1 is SGHRS, CDR2 YFSETQ. CDR3 sequence (DNA): TGCGCCAGCAGCTTGGACGGGACAGGGAGAAATCAGCCCCAGCATTTT. Its translation is CASSLDGTGRNQPQHF.

The chain links TRBV7-2 to TRBJ1-3, with 9 bases lining up with TRBD1. Germline CDR1 is SGHTA and CDR2 is FQGNSA. V lost 2 bases and J lost 2; bases outside the gene matches: 4. The CDR3 spans 16 residues. CDR3 bases: TGTGCCAGCAGCTTAAGGGGGGACAGGGCTGGAAACACCATATATTTT. Translating it yields CASSLRGDRAGNTIYF.

This clone was seen just once. The chain has TRBV11-2 and TRBJ2-2, with a weak D call TRBD2 (6 bases). From germline, CDR1 is SGHAT and CDR2 FQNNGV. The germline V and J ends were trimmed by 7 bases and 3 bases, with 18 bases remaining between them. The CDR3 length is 16 residues. CDR3 loop: CASINLRETYTGELFF. CDR3 DNA: TGTGCCAGCATCAATCTCCGGGAGACCTACACCGGGGAGCTGTTTTTT.

The chain uses TRBV6-6 and TRBJ2-5; D is uncertain. Germline CDR1 and CDR2: MNHNY and SVGAGI (reference sequence). The V end was cut by 6 bases, the J end by 5 bases, with 16 bases between. CDR3 length: 14 amino acids. CDR3 region: CASSYGQIQETQYF. Written as DNA, the CDR3 is TGTGCCAGCAGCTACGGGCAGATACAGGAGACCCAGTACTTC.

As for this clone: The junction does not match germline at one end; this may be a read error. The V call is TRBV7-9, the J call TRBJ1-6; possible D gene TRBD1, 5 bases. Germline CDR1 reads SEHNR; CDR2 reads FQNEAQ (reference sequence). This CDR3 spans 14 amino acids. The CDR3 here is CASSLDSNNSPLHF. The CDR3, as DNA: TGTGCCAGCAGTTTAGACAGTAATAATTCACCCCTCCACTTT.

The chain uses TRBV12-5 and TRBJ2-7; D is possibly TRBD2 (6 bases). V lost 3 bases to trimming and J lost 2 bases, with 14 bases between them. CDR3 size: 15 residues. The germline V gene has CDR1 LGHNT and CDR2 FRNRAP. CDR3 sequence: CASGFWGDRTYEQYF. The CDR3 DNA reads TGTGCTAGTGGTTTCTGGGGGGACCGGACCTACGAGCAGTACTTC.

The V gene is TRBV21-1, the J gene TRBJ2-1; TRBD2 reflects the table's D call only, with no check against the DNA. TRBV21-1 is a known pseudogene. CDR3 length: 17 amino acids. This CDR3 reads CASSKHPSGQGANEQFF. The CDR3 DNA reads as TGTGCCAGCAGCAAGCACCCTAGCGGGCAAGGGGCCAATGAGCAGTTCTTC.

There are a few counts of this clone. V is TRBV6-2 or TRBV6-3 and J is TRBJ2-7; no reliable D call. Looked up from germline, CDR1 is MNHEY and CDR2 is SVGEGT. This CDR3 is built from 13 residues. Trimming removed 4 bases from V and 0 bases from J, with 7 bases in between. In DNA, the CDR3 is TGTGCCAGCAGTTTGGGCCGCTCCTACGAGCAGTACTTC. Protein: CASSLGRSYEQYF.

V and J are TRBV3-1 (or the pseudogene TRBV3-2) and TRBJ2-7, with a tentative D call TRBD1 (6 bases). CDR3 length: 13 residues. Germline assignment: CDR1 LGHDT and CDR2 YNNKEL (reference sequence). Trimming cost V 6 bases and J 6 bases, with 15 bases left between them. CDR3 sequence reads: CASSSLQGTEQYF. The CDR3 coding sequence is TGTGCCAGCAGTTCCCTGCAGGGGACCGAGCAGTACTTC.

This sequence joins TRBV20-1 and TRBJ1-2, with D unclear. This CDR3 contains 11 residues. V was shortened by 6 bases and J by 5 bases, with 10 bases between the two germline ends. Germline CDR1 is DFQATT and CDR2 is SNEGSKA (reference sequence). The CDR3 region has the DNA TGCAGTGCGGCAGATTTATATGGCTACACCTTC. It encodes CSAADLYGYTF.

The J gene is TRBJ2-7, the V gene TRBV2; no reliable D call. The germline V and J ends were trimmed by 5 bases and 2 bases, with 7 bases remaining between them. Germline-derived CDR1 and CDR2 are SNHLY and FYNNEI. This CDR3 is built from 12 residues. The CDR3 coding sequence is TGTGCCAGCAGTCCCCAGGCCTACGAGCAGTACTTC. Amino acid sequence: CASSPQAYEQYF.

The V call is TRBV24-1, the J call TRBJ2-3; 8 bases match TRBD2. The J segment lost 2 bases and the V segment lost 3 bases, leaving 6 bases of the junction unmatched. This CDR3 has 16 residues. The germline gives CDR1 KGHDR, CDR2 SFDVKD. The CDR3 here is CATSDRREGITDTQYF. The CDR3 region has the DNA TGTGCCACCAGTGATCGACGGGAGGGGATCACAGATACGCAGTATTTT.